A single sample is the source of the 24 T cell receptor beta chains below, sequenced in a study of T cell repertoires in cytomegalovirus infection. No antigen has been identified for these receptors. TCRdb used MiXCR to reprocess the reads, holding one entry per CDR3 protein. In the table there are approximately 990,000 distinct CDR3 sequences, under 40% of which are singletons. Sequencing was performed on cultured CD8+ T cells from PBMCs, taken from culture after CMV antigen stimulation. The receptors shown here come from a human donor in good health (CMV status not recorded). Some clones in this sample may be carry-over from other donors' samples.

The chain recombines TRBV27 with TRBJ2-1; TRBD1 matches 8 bases. This CDR3 is built from 15 residues. V dropped 6 bases and J dropped 2; count of bases not matched to a gene: 6. Germline loops: CDR1 MNHEY, CDR2 SMNVEV (reference sequence). The CDR3 bases are TGTGCCAGCAGCAATGGACAGGGAGCCTACAATGAGCAGTTCTTC. This encodes CASSNGQGAYNEQFF.

The gene calls are TRBV27 and TRBJ2-5, with D hard to call. The germline V and J ends were trimmed by 0 bases and 1 base, with 6 bases remaining between them. Germline CDR1 reads MNHEY; CDR2 reads SMNVEV (reference sequence). The CDR3 loop spans 14 amino acids. This CDR3 reads CASSLSAVQETQYF. The CDR3 DNA reads TGTGCCAGCAGTTTATCTGCGGTCCAAGAGACCCAGTACTTC.

This clonotype was picked up many times. The rearrangement links TRBV7-8 to TRBJ2-2; 8 nucleotides agree with TRBD2. Germline-derived CDR1 and CDR2 are SGHVS and FQNEAQ. This CDR3 is built from 19 residues. J gave up 7 bases and V 7 bases, and 23 bases lay outside the gene matches. DNA for the CDR3: TGTGCCAGCAACCCTCCGGGGGGGCCCCCCCTTACGCTTCGCGGGGAGCTGTTTTTT. This sequence encodes CASNPPGGPPLTLRGELFF. Full variable domain (rest looked up from reference TRBV7-8 and TRBJ2-2): GAGVSQSPRYKVAKRGQDVALRCDPISGHVSLFWYQQALGQGPEFLTYFQNEAQLDKSGLPSDRFFAERPEGSVSTLKIQRTQQEDSAVYLCASNPPGGPPLTLRGELFFGEGSRLTVL.

The chain couples TRBV4-1 to TRBJ1-6, with unresolved D. Germline-derived CDR1 and CDR2 are MGHRA and YSYEKL. The CDR3 runs to 16 residues. Trimming took off 0 bases at V and 9 bases at J, with 15 bases between the two ends. CDR3 nucleotide sequence: TGCGCCAGCAGCCAAGAGATTAGGGCAGGAAGTTCACCCCTCCACTTT. Translated, it gives CASSQEIRAGSSPLHF.

This clonotype was counted ten times or more. The V gene is TRBV4-1, the J gene TRBJ2-1; no firm D call. The CDR3 extends over 13 amino acids. V was cut by 1 base and J by 8 bases, with 9 bases left in between. The germline CDR1 and CDR2 sequences are MGHRA and YSYEKL. The CDR3 sequence: CASSQVGSHEQFF. CDR3 in DNA: TGCGCCAGCAGCCAAGTTGGCTCGCATGAGCAGTTCTTC.

This clonotype was observed a few times. J is TRBJ2-2 and V is TRBV4-2; D possibly corresponds to TRBD1 (5 bases). The CDR3 length is 13 residues. Germline-derived CDR1 and CDR2 are LGHNA and YNFKEQ. Trimming removed 3 bases from V and 8 bases from J, with 10 bases in between. The CDR3 here is CASSHRDGGELFF. CDR3 in DNA: TGTGCCAGCAGCCACAGGGATGGAGGGGAGCTGTTTTTT.

The V gene is TRBV6-8, the J gene TRBJ2-1; 7 nucleotides agree with TRBD1. The CDR3 has 14 residues. V trimming: 7 bases; J trimming: 6 bases; junction bases outside the gene matches: 9. The germline V gene has CDR1 MNHGY and CDR2 SAAAGT. CDR3 residues: CASTTGTVINEQFF. In DNA, the CDR3 is TGTGCCAGCACAACCGGGACAGTGATCAATGAGCAGTTCTTC.

This clonotype has more than one count but fewer than ten. The J gene is TRBJ2-3, the V gene TRBV7-9; D remains ambiguous. The CDR3 runs to 16 residues. The germline V gene has CDR1 SEHNR and CDR2 FQNEAQ (reference sequence). V was trimmed by 6 bases and J by 2 bases, leaving 18 bases between them. CDR3 nucleotides: TGTGCCAGCAGTGCCTTTTTGCCGGCCCCCACAGATACGCAGTATTTT. Amino acids: CASSAFLPAPTDTQYF.

The V gene is TRBV11-2, the J gene TRBJ1-1; weak D call: TRBD1 (6 bases). Per the germline V gene, CDR1 is SGHAT and CDR2 is FQNNGV. Trimming pared 10 bases from V and 7 bases from J, leaving 16 bases between. The CDR3 is 12 residues long. The CDR3 is CATQGTLSEAFF. CDR3 nucleotides: TGTGCCACCCAGGGGACCCTCAGTGAAGCTTTCTTT.

The gene calls are TRBV15 and TRBJ1-4, with D tentatively TRBD1 (5 bases). The germline gives CDR1 LNHNV, CDR2 YYDKDF (reference sequence). The V end was cut by 1 base, the J end by 6 bases, with 18 bases between. The CDR3 covers 17 residues. The CDR3 DNA follows: TGTGCCACCAGCAGAGGTCAGGGAGGCCGCGAGGATGAAAAACTGTTTTTT. Its protein is CATSRGQGGREDEKLFF.

The chain is built from TRBV6-2 or TRBV6-3 and TRBJ2-7; D tentatively fits TRBD1 or TRBD2 (5 bases each). The CDR3 consists of 15 residues. The V and J ends lost 7 bases and 6 bases respectively, with 22 bases between them. Germline V CDR1 and CDR2: MNHEY, SVGEGT. CDR3 coding DNA: TGTGCCAGCACTCCCGGGGCATCCGAGAAGCTCGAGCAGTACGTC. It is translated as CASTPGASEKLEQYV.

The rearrangement uses TRBV27 and TRBJ2-7, with TRBD2 identical over 8 bases. Germline V gives CDR1 MNHEY, CDR2 SMNVEV (reference sequence). J lost 4 bases, V lost 4 bases, and 6 bases had no gene match. This CDR3 comprises 14 residues. The CDR3 loop is CASSYYTSGYEQYF. As DNA, the CDR3 is TGTGCCAGCAGTTACTATACTAGCGGTTACGAGCAGTACTTC.

This chain joins TRBV20-1 and TRBJ1-2; D is unclear. The CDR3 runs to 15 residues. Trimming left V 0 bases short and J 8 bases short, with 19 bases between. Looked up from germline, CDR1 is DFQATT and CDR2 is SNEGSKA (reference sequence). In nucleotides, the CDR3 is TGCAGTGCTAGAGATCTGGAACGGGGTAGGGAGGGCTACACCTTC. It is translated as CSARDLERGREGYTF.

This clonotype turned up a few times. CDR3 loop: CASGAHGYNEQFF. As DNA, the CDR3 is TGTGCCAGCGGAGCGCACGGGTACAATGAGCAGTTCTTC. The chain recombines TRBV6-6 with TRBJ2-1; D call uncertain. The V and J ends lost 8 bases and 4 bases respectively, with 12 bases between them. This CDR3 contains 13 residues. The germline CDR1 and CDR2 sequences are MNHNY and SVGAGI (reference sequence).

This clonotype was detected many times. V usage is TRBV12-3 or TRBV12-4 and J usage is TRBJ2-1; 8 nucleotides line up with TRBD1. V was pared by 5 bases and J by 4 bases, with 4 bases of the junction left unmatched. This CDR3 has 14 amino acids. The CDR3, as DNA: TGTGCCAGCAGTGGACAGGGCTATTACAATGAGCAGTTCTTC. Translating gives CASSGQGYYNEQFF.

This clonotype has ten or more counts. The V gene is TRBV12-3 or TRBV12-4, the J gene TRBJ1-5; the match to TRBD1 covers 8 bases. V dropped 4 bases and J dropped 6; count of bases not matched to a gene: 2. CDR3 length: 13 residues. DNA of the CDR3: TGTGCCAGCAGTTCCCAGGGGGCTCAGCCCCAGCATTTT. This encodes CASSSQGAQPQHF.

This clonotype has a handful of counts. V is TRBV23-1 and J is TRBJ1-1, with D perhaps matching TRBD1 (6 bases). TRBV23-1 is an ORF, and what it does is uncertain. The V and J ends lost 4 bases and 2 bases respectively, with 17 bases between them. This CDR3 is built from 16 residues. The CDR3 loop reads CASSPPKGQRNTEAFF. The CDR3 nucleotides read TGCGCCAGCAGTCCTCCTAAGGGACAAAGAAACACTGAAGCTTTCTTT.

The chain carries TRBV29-1 and TRBJ2-7; the match to TRBD1 covers 7 bases. After removal of 6 bases from V and 1 base from J, the junction contained 9 bases not matched to a gene. The CDR3 extends over 14 amino acids. CDR1 SQVTM and CDR2 ANQGSEA come from the germline V gene. The CDR3 is CSVGSDRTSYEQYF. The CDR3 DNA follows: TGCAGCGTCGGATCGGACAGGACTTCCTACGAGCAGTACTTC.

This clonotype is a singleton in its sample. V gene TRBV3-1 combines with J gene TRBJ2-1; D is undetermined. The CDR3 has 17 residues. Germline loops: CDR1 LGHDT, CDR2 YNNKEL (reference sequence). V gave up 1 base and J gave up 1 base, with 14 bases separating them. This CDR3 is CASSQGPYVHSYNEQFF. In DNA, the CDR3 is TGTGCCAGCAGCCAAGGACCCTATGTGCATTCCTACAATGAGCAGTTCTTC.

The V call is TRBV6-8, the J call TRBJ2-2; 10 bases match TRBD1. V was clipped by 11 bases and J by 10 bases; unmatched bases: 16. This CDR3 has 15 amino acids. Germline V gene lookup returns CDR1 MNHGY and CDR2 SAAAGT. CDR3 sequence (DNA): TGTGCCTGCAAACAGGGGACAGGGGACGTCGAGGAGCTGTTTTTT. Its translation is CACKQGTGDVEELFF.

This clonotype was counted between two and nine times. The chain recombines TRBV7-6 with TRBJ1-2; TRBD1 is a possible D gene (5 bases). The germline V and J ends were trimmed by 6 bases and 0 bases, with 14 bases remaining between them. Per the germline V gene, CDR1 is SGHVS and CDR2 is FNYEAQ. This CDR3 is 15 amino acids long. The DNA for the CDR3 is TGTGCCAGCAGTCACGACAGTACTACTAACTATGGCTACACCTTC. It specifies CASSHDSTTNYGYTF.

This clonotype occurred a few times. The chain couples TRBV4-1 to TRBJ1-1; D not resolved. The CDR3 is 16 residues long. V was clipped by 2 bases and J by 6 bases, with 19 bases between them. In germline, CDR1 is MGHRA, CDR2 YSYEKL. CDR3 region: CASSQLSTGVRAEAFF. The CDR3 coding sequence is TGCGCCAGCAGCCAACTCAGTACCGGAGTTAGAGCTGAAGCTTTCTTT.

The gene calls are TRBV4-1 and TRBJ2-2; 9 nucleotides agree with TRBD1. CDR1 is MGHRA, CDR2 YSYEKL, per germline. The CDR3 totals 15 residues. Trimming took 3 bases from V and 5 from J; bases not matched to a gene: 4. Here the CDR3 DNA reads TGCGCCAGCAGCCATACCGACAGGGGGACCGGGGAGCTGTTTTTT. It specifies CASSHTDRGTGELFF.

This clonotype has just one count. This chain connects TRBV29-1 to TRBJ2-1, with a possible D match to TRBD1 (5 bases). Per germline, CDR1 SQVTM and CDR2 ANQGSEA. Trimming took off 0 bases at V and 0 bases at J, with 12 bases between the two ends. This CDR3 has 16 residues. The CDR3 loop is CSVEDPRQSSYNEQFF. The CDR3 coding sequence is TGCAGCGTTGAAGACCCTAGACAGAGCTCCTACAATGAGCAGTTCTTC.